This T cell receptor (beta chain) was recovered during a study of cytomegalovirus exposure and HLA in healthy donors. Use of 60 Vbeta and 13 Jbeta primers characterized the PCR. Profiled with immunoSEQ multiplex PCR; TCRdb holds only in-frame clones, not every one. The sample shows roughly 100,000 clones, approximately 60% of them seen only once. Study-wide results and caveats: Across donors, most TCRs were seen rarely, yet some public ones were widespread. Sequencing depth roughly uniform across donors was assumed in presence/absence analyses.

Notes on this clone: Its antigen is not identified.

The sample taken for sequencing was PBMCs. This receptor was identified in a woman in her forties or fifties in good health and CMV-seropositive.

The CDR3 DNA is TGCGCCAGCAGCGACAGGGCGAACACCGGGGAGCTGTTTTTT. This encodes CASSDRANTGELFF. The chain joins TRBV5-1 to TRBJ2-2; 7 bases are shared with TRBD1. CDR1 SGHRS and CDR2 YFSETQ come from the germline V gene. The V and J ends lost 4 bases and 0 bases, in that order; junction bases with no gene match: 0. This CDR3 contains 14 residues. Full variable domain (remainder filled in from reference TRBV5-1 and TRBJ2-2): KAGVTQTPRYLIKTRGQQVTLSCSPISGHRSVSWYQQTPGQGLQFLFEYFSETQRNKGNFPGRFSGRQFSNSRSEMNVSTLELGDSALYLCASSDRANTGELFFGEGSRLTVL.